The T cell receptor (beta chain) under discussion was sequenced for a study of control samples from healthy donors and cancer patients. Germline CDR1 is GTSNPN and CDR2 is SVGIG (reference sequence). The CDR3 totals 17 residues. Trimming cost V 0 bases and J 0 bases, with 15 bases left between them. The assay was immunoSEQ multiplex PCR, and TCRdb's table has in-frame clones only and misses some. The sample lists 190,000 or so clones; 90% to 95% were seen once. The clonotype comes from a man aged 18 to 30 in good health. The sample taken for sequencing was blood. The V gene is TRBV30, the J gene TRBJ1-3; D is perhaps TRBD1 (6 bases). The CDR3 reads CAWSVGGSGSSGNTIYF. CDR3 nucleotide sequence: TGTGCCTGGAGTGTAGGGGGGTCGGGCAGCTCTGGAAACACCATATATTTT.